The following is a TCR beta chain sequence with its context. The antigen remains undetermined. This entry belongs to a study of cytomegalovirus exposure and HLA in healthy donors. Findings and caveats of the study: In an earlier analysis, about 87% or about 30%: the productive usage of most TCR beta V segments.

Primers for the PCR totalled 60 Vbeta and 13 Jbeta. TCRdb's copy holds only in-frame clones and misses some; the assay was immunoSEQ multiplex PCR. This specimen shows just under 65,000 clones; the ten leading clones hold approximately 15%. The germline gives CDR1 SGHTA, CDR2 FQGTGA. V was clipped by 2 bases and J by 5 bases; unmatched bases: 10. The CDR3 runs 16 residues. The rearrangement uses TRBV7-3 and TRBJ2-3, with 7 positions matching TRBD2. Sequences were obtained from PBMCs. The receptor was isolated from a boy aged 5-17 years in good health and CMV-seronegative. CDR3 nucleotide sequence: TGTGCCAGCAGCTTAGGGTTCGGCGGGAGTAGAGATACGCAGTATTTT. Translating it yields CASSLGFGGSRDTQYF.